The rows below give T cell receptor beta chains drawn from one sample of a study of blood T cell repertoires in COVID-19. This table comes from immunoSEQ multiplex PCR, and its TCRdb copy is limited to in-frame clones, with some not included. Of about 160,000 clones in the sample, approximately 79% are singletons; the top ten hold about 7.7%. The sequenced sample was peripheral blood. The receptors were gathered from a middle-aged woman with COVID-19, enrolled during active disease. The CDR3 runs from the conserved cysteine through the conserved F or W. A D gene is named only where the DNA matches it firmly.

D gene	V gene	J gene	CDR3 protein
TRBD1	TRBV6-5	TRBJ1-2	CASSPLRGQSGYTF
-	TRBV18	TRBJ1-4	CASSPLTTGKELFF
-	TRBV12-3/TRBV12-4	TRBJ2-5	CASSLSQGETQYF
-	TRBV5-4	TRBJ1-2	CASSLDDRYYGYTF
-	TRBV21-1	TRBJ2-4	CASSKETSGSNIQYF
-	TRBV3-1/TRBV3-2	TRBJ2-2	CASSWTGNPNTGELFF
TRBD1	TRBV19	TRBJ1-3	CASSSGGQHGNTIYF
-	TRBV6-6	TRBJ1-1	CASSGGGSNTEAFF
TRBD2	TRBV25-1	TRBJ2-1	CASSGLAGARGYNEQFF
TRBD1	TRBV19	TRBJ1-2	CASSLPGQGNYGYTF
TRBD2	TRBV18	TRBJ2-2	CASSPPLGRGTNTGELFF
-	TRBV7-8	TRBJ2-1	CASSLPRGNTNNEQFF
-	TRBV28	TRBJ1-2	CASSFLTGYGYTF
TRBD2	TRBV19	TRBJ2-3	CASSIVAGAGDTQYF
TRBD1	TRBV19	TRBJ1-5	CASSDRAGGPNQPQHF
-	TRBV11-2	TRBJ2-1	CASRGGGPNEQFF
-	TRBV13	TRBJ2-3	CASRRAMRDTQYF
-	TRBV2	TRBJ1-1	CASIHEGTEAFF
-	TRBV6-6	TRBJ2-3	CASSIPGRTDTQYF
TRBD1	TRBV6-5	TRBJ1-5	CASSRDRAQPQHF
-	TRBV9	TRBJ2-7	CASSRSLEYEQYF
TRBD1	TRBV6-5	TRBJ1-6	CASRWTGTDSPLHF
TRBD1	TRBV27	TRBJ1-1	CASRSGQGNTEAFF
-	TRBV11-2	TRBJ1-4	CASSLVGGFGEKLFF
TRBD1	TRBV6-5	TRBJ1-5	CASSLTGVSNQPQHF
-	TRBV28	TRBJ2-1	CASSTGLYNEQFF
-	TRBV13	TRBJ2-5	CASSLGLSKQETQYF
-	TRBV7-3	TRBJ1-2	CASSFSPGPVYGYTF
TRBD1	TRBV6-2/TRBV6-3	TRBJ1-1	CASSYRQGGIDTEAFF
-	TRBV3-1/TRBV3-2	TRBJ1-1	CASSQFRGLNTEAFF
TRBD2	TRBV28	TRBJ2-7	CASSLTSGRAEQYF
-	TRBV6-5	TRBJ1-2	CASSPGKTFNYGYTF
-	TRBV6-1	TRBJ2-1	CASSGRGKAGPYNEQFF
-	TRBV9	TRBJ2-2	CASSGRERPANTGELFF
-	TRBV25-1	TRBJ1-2	CASSEDRAIGGYTF
TRBD1	TRBV10-2	TRBJ2-7	CASIPGTGGFYEQYF
-	TRBV29-1	TRBJ1-1	CSVNSNPEAFF
-	TRBV21-1	TRBJ2-7	CASSKGGGKRQYF
-	TRBV5-5	TRBJ1-4	CASSPGRMVFGEKLFF
-	TRBV18	TRBJ2-7	CASSPSGRSHYEQYF
-	TRBV6-5	TRBJ2-5	CASSYQETQYF
-	TRBV9	TRBJ1-1	CASSVTPDRSTEAFF
TRBD2	TRBV27	TRBJ2-3	CASSFLAGVGDTQYF
TRBD1	TRBV2	TRBJ1-1	CASSWTGPNTEAFF
TRBD1	TRBV9	TRBJ2-1	CASSVSTGTARNEQFF
-	TRBV6-5	TRBJ2-5	CASRLAFQETQYF
-	TRBV9	TRBJ1-1	CASSSGGPAEAFF
-	TRBV5-6	TRBJ1-3	CASSLWGGGPGNTIYF
TRBD1	TRBV28	TRBJ2-1	CASRVDRVGVNEQFF
-	TRBV6-2/TRBV6-3	TRBJ1-5	CASSSQGLSNQPQHF
TRBD2	TRBV27	TRBJ2-3	CASSPRTSGSGGTDTQYF
TRBD1	TRBV19	TRBJ1-1	CAAGTGASEAFF
TRBD1	TRBV5-1	TRBJ2-5	CASSLGQGETQYF
-	TRBV2	TRBJ2-5	CASTLEMEETQYF
-	TRBV2	TRBJ1-1	CASIEYTEAFF
TRBD2	TRBV7-9	TRBJ2-7	CASSPGAGRVDEQYF